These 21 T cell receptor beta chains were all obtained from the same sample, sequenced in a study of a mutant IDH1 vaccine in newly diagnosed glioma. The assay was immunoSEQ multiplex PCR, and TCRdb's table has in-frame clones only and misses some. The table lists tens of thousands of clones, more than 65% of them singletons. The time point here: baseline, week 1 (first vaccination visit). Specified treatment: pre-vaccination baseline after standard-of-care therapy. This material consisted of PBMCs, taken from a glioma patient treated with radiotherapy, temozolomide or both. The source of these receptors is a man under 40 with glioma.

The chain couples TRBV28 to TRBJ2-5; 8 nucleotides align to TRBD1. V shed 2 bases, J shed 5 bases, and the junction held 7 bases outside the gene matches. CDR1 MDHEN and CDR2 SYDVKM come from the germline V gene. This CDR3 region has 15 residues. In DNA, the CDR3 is TGTGCCAGCAGTTTAGATCCGAGACAGGGGGAGACCCAGTACTTC. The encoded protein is CASSLDPRQGETQYF.

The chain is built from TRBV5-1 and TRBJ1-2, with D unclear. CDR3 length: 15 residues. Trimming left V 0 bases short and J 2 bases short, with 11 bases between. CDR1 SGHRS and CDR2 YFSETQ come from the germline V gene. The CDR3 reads CASSLGVSENYGYTF. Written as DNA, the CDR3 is TGCGCCAGCAGCTTGGGGGTGTCAGAAAACTATGGCTACACCTTC. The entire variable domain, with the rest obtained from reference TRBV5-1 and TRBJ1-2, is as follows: KAGVTQTPRYLIKTRGQQVTLSCSPISGHRSVSWYQQTPGQGLQFLFEYFSETQRNKGNFPGRFSGRQFSNSRSEMNVSTLELGDSALYLCASSLGVSENYGYTFGSGTRLTVV.

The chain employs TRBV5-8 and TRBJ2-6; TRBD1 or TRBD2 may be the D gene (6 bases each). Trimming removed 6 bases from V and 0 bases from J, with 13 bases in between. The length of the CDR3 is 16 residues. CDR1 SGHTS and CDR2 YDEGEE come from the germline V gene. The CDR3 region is CASIPGDSSGANVLTF. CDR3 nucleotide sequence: TGTGCCAGCATTCCAGGGGACTCCTCTGGGGCCAACGTCCTGACTTTC.

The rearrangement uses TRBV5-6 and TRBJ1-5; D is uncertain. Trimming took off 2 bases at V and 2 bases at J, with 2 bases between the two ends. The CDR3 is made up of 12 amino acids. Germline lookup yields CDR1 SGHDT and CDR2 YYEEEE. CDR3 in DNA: TGTGCCAGCAGCTTTGGCAATCAGCCCCAGCATTTT. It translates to CASSFGNQPQHF.

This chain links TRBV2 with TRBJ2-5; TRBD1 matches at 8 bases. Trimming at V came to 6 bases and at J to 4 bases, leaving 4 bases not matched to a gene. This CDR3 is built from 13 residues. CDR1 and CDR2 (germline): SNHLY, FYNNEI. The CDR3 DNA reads TGTGCCAGCAGGGACAGGGTAGGAGAGACCCAGTACTTC. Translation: CASRDRVGETQYF.

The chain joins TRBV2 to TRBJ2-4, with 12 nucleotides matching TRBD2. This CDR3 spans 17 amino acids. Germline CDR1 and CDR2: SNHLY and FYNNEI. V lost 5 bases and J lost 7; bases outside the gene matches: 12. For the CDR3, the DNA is TGTGCCAGCAGTTCGGGTAGCGGACTAGCGGGAAGTAACATTCAGTACTTC. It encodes CASSSGSGLAGSNIQYF. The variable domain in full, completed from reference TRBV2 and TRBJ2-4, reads EPEVTQTPSHQVTQMGQEVILRCVPISNHLYFYWYRQILGQKVEFLVSFYNNEISEKSEIFDDQFSVERPDGSNFTLKIRSTKLEDSAMYFCASSSGSGLAGSNIQYFGAGTRLSVL.

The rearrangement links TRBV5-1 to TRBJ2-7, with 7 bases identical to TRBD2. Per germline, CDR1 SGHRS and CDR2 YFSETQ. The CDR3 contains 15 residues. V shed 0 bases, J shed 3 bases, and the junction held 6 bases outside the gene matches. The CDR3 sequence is CASSLESSGNYEQYF. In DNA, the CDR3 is TGCGCCAGCAGCTTGGAGTCTAGCGGCAACTACGAGCAGTACTTC.

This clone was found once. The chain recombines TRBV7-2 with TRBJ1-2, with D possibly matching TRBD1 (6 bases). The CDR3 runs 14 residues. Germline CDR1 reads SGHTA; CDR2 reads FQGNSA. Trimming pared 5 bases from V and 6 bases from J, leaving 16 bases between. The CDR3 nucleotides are TGTGCCAGCAGCCCGGCGGACAGAAAGAATGGCTACACCTTC. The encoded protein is CASSPADRKNGYTF.

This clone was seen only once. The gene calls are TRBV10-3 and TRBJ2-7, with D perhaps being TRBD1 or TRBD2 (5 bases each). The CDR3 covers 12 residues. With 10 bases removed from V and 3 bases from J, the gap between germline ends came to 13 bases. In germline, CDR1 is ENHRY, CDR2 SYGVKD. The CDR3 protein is CATRDANYEQYF. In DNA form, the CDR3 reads TGTGCCACCCGGGACGCAAACTACGAGCAGTACTTC.

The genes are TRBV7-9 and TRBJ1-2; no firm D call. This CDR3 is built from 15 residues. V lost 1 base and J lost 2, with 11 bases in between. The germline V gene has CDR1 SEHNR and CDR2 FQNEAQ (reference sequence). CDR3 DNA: TGTGCCAGCAGCTTAGAGTATAGGCGGAACTATGGCTACACCTTC. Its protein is CASSLEYRRNYGYTF.

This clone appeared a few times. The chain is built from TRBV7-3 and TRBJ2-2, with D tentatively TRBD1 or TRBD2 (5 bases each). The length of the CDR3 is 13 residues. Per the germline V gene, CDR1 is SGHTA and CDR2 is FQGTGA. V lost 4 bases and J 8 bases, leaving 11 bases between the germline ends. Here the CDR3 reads CASSWGTPGELFF. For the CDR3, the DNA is TGTGCCAGCAGCTGGGGGACCCCGGGGGAGCTGTTTTTT.

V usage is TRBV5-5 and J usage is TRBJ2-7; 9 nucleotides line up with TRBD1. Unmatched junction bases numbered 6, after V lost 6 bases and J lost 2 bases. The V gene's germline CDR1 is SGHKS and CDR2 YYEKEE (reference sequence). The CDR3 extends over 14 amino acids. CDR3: CASTRTGEPYEQYF. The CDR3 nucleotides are TGTGCCAGCACCCGGACAGGGGAACCCTACGAGCAGTACTTC.

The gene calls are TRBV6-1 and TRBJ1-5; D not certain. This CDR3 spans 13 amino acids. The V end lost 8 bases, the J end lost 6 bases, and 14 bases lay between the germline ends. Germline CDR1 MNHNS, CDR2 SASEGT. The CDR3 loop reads CASSVYDSQPQHF. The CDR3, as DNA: TGTGCCAGCTCGGTATATGACTCTCAGCCCCAGCATTTT.

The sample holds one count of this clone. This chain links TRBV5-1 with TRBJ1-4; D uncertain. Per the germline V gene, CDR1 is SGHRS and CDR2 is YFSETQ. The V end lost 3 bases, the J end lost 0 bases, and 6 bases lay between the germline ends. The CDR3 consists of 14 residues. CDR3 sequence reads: CASSSAATNEKLFF. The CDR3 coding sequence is TGCGCCAGCAGCTCGGCCGCAACTAATGAAAAACTGTTTTTT.

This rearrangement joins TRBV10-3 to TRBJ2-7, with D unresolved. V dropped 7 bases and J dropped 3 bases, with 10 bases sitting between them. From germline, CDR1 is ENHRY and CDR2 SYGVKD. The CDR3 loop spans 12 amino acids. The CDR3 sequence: CAIKDGVYEQYF. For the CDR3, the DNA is TGTGCCATCAAGGACGGAGTCTACGAGCAGTACTTC.

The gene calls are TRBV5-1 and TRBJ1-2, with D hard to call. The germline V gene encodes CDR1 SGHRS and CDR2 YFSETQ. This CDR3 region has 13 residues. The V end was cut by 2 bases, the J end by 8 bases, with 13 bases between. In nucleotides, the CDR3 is TGCGCCAGCAGCTTACAGCTCTCCGGGGGCTACACCTTC. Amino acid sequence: CASSLQLSGGYTF.

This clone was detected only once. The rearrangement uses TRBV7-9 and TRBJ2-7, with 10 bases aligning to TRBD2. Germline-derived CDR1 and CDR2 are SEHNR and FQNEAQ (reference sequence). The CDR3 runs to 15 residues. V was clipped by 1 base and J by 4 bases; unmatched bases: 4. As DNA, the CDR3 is TGTGCCAGCAGCTTAGGGGCTAGCGGGGGATACGAGCAGTACTTC. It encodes CASSLGASGGYEQYF. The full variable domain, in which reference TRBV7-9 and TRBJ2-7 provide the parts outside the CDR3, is DTGVSQNPRHKITKRGQNVTFRCDPISEHNRLYWYRQTLGQGPEFLTYFQNEAQLEKSRLLSDRFSAERPKGSFSTLEIQRTEQGDSAMYLCASSLGASGGYEQYFGPGTRLTVT.

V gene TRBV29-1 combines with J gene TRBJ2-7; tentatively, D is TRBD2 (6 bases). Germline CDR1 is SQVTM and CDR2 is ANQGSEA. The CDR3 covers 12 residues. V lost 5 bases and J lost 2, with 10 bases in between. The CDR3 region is CSVHSGAYEQYF. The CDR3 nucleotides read TGCAGCGTTCATTCGGGAGCCTACGAGCAGTACTTC.

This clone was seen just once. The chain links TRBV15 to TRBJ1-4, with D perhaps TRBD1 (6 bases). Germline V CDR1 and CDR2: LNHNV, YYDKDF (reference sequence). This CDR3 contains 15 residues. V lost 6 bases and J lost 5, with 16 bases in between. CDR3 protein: CATSPTGAINEKLFF. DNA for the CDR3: TGTGCCACCAGTCCGACAGGAGCTATCAATGAAAAACTGTTTTTT.

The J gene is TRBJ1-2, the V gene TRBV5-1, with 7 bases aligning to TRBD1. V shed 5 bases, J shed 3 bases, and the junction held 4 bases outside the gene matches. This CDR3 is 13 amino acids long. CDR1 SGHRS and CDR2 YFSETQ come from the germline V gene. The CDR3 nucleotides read TGCGCCAGCAGTCACGACAGGGACTATGGCTACACCTTC. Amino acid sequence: CASSHDRDYGYTF.

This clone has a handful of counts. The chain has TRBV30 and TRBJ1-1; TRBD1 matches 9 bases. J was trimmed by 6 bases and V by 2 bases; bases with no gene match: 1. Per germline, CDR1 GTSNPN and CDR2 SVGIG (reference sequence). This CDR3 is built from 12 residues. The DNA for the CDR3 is TGTGCCTGGAGTCGACAGGGGGCTGAAGCTTTCTTT. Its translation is CAWSRQGAEAFF. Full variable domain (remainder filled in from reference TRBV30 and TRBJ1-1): SQTIHQWPATLVQPVGSPLSLECTVEGTSNPNLYWYRQAAGRGLQLLFYSVGIGQISSEVPQNLSASRPQDRQFILSSKKLLLSDSGFYLCAWSRQGAEAFFGQGTRLTVV.